This TCR beta chain was observed in a study of blood T cell repertoires in COVID-19. Overall study: Acute and convalescent COVID-19 specimens originated in the United States, Italy and Spain. Nucleic acid was either cDNA or gDNA, and it came from T cells, B-cell-depleted T cells, or PBMCs.

Original handling: Reference gene primer amplification gave estimated nucleated cell counts. The data were produced by immunoSEQ multiplex PCR, yet TCRdb's version contains in-frame clones alone and is incomplete. V, J and clone size were drawn from that table, and D and trimming were deduced from the DNA. The data show 200,000 or so clones, around 86% seen once. The V gene lost 5 bases and the J gene lost 4 bases, with 19 bases spanning the gap. The CDR3 has 16 amino acids. CDR1 is MDHEN, CDR2 SYDVKM, per germline. Input material: peripheral blood. The V and J genes are TRBV28 and TRBJ2-3; D is possibly TRBD2 (5 bases). The receptor comes from a human donor in a cohort sampled during active COVID-19. The DNA of the CDR3 is TGTGCCAGCAGTCCGCTGTTGGAGGCGATCCCAGATACGCAGTATTTT. This sequence encodes CASSPLLEAIPDTQYF. Full variable domain (outside the CDR3, taken from reference TRBV28 and TRBJ2-3): DVKVTQSSRYLVKRTGEKVFLECVQDMDHENMFWYRQDPGLGLRLIYFSYDVKMKEKGDIPEGYSVSREKKERFSLILESASTNQTSMYLCASSPLLEAIPDTQYFGPGTRLTVL.